Listed here is a single T cell receptor (beta chain). Its antigen is still unknown. Trimming stripped 4 bases from V and 1 base from J, with 8 bases between. This CDR3 comprises 13 residues. Germline V CDR1 and CDR2: SGHRS, YFSETQ. This record comes from a study of beta chain features in type 1 diabetes. Study findings and constraints: Type 1 diabetes patients had moderately but significantly shorter TCRB CDR3s in all four CD4+ subsets.

Of the isolated RNA, all was reverse transcribed, and so the sequenced material was expressed TCRB transcripts. The method was immunoSEQ multiplex PCR; TCRdb's version includes in-frame clones alone and lacks a portion of them. This table has about 160,000 clones, about 63% appearing once. What was sequenced was naive CD4+ T cells from blood. The rearrangement joins TRBV5-1 to TRBJ1-1, with a possible D match to TRBD1 (5 bases). This TCR derives from a man between 25 and 39 years old with type 1 diabetes. The CDR3 region is CASSHGQNTEAFF. CDR3 DNA: TGCGCCAGCAGCCATGGACAGAACACTGAAGCTTTCTTT. Filled out from reference TRBV5-1 and TRBJ1-1, the complete variable domain reads KAGVTQTPRYLIKTRGQQVTLSCSPISGHRSVSWYQQTPGQGLQFLFEYFSETQRNKGNFPGRFSGRQFSNSRSEMNVSTLELGDSALYLCASSHGQNTEAFFGQGTRLTVV.